This TCR beta chain was found in a study of human T cells and chemical hapten exposure. Study-wide context: Slight differences in pooled library volume were the main source of varying TCR yields across samples.

Time point denoted: patch test 1, 2 weeks after DPC sensitization. As for treatment: therapeutic diphenylcyclopropenone sensitization with weekly scalp DPC. TCRdb re-called the RACE reads through MiXCR, storing one row per CDR3 protein. This table holds 95,000 to 100,000 distinct CDR3 sequences, around an eighth found once. The CDR3 has 16 residues. Germline V lookup: CDR1 LNHDA, CDR2 SQIVND (reference sequence). Trimming pared 6 bases from V and 3 bases from J, leaving 18 bases between. V usage is TRBV19 and J usage is TRBJ1-5, with no clear D. This TCR was sampled from a woman aged 40 to 55 with alopecia areata. Some clones in this sample may be carry-over from other donors' samples. The sample was whole blood, taken in connection with sensitization to the hapten diphenylcyclopropenone (DPC). The CDR3 spells CASSLYLRAINQPQHF. In DNA form, the CDR3 reads TGTGCCAGTAGCCTTTATCTCCGGGCCATCAATCAGCCCCAGCATTTT.